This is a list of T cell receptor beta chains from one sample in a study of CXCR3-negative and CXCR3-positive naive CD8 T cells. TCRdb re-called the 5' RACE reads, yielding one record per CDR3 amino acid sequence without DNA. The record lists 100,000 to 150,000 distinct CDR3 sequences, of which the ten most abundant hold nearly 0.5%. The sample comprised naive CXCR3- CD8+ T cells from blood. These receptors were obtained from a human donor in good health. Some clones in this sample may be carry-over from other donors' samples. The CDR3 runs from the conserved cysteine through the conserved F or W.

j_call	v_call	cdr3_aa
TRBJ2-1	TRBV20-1	CSARAPGLAWGEQFF
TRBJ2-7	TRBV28	CASSFRDRELCEQYF
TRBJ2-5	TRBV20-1	CSAPWTSGSWQETQYF
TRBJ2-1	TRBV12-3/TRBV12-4	CASSPGDSYNEQFF
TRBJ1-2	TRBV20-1	CSAANRDDLGGYTF
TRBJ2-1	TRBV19	CASTGEQAGEPNEQFF
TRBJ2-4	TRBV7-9	CASSSPGGARENIQYF
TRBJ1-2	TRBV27	CASSLSSSGGGYTF
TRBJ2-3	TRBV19	CASSIGPGDVADTQYF
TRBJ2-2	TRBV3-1	CASYDETGELFF
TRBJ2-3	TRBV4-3	CASSQEPAPQIGTQYF
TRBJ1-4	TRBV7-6	CASNQIKGGDEKLFF
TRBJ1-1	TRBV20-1	CSASPGWRGMNTEAFF
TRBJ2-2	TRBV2	CASSELARAVGGELFF
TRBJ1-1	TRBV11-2	CASSFSTGLSTEAFF
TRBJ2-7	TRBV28	CASSVNLQGGGMSSYEQYF
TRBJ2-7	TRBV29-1	CSVEGPDRYEQYF
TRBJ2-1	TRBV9	CASSARTSGSDEQFF
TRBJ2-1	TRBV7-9	CASSYYRGLLDEQFF
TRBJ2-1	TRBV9	CASSVEDSIYNEQFF
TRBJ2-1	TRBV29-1	CSVETGRSTNNEQFF
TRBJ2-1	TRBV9	CASSPDVRGDEQFF
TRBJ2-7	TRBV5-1	CASSLVQDHYEQYF
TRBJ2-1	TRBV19	CASSIQTLASFNEQFF
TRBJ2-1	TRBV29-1	CSVDAREGPYNEQFF
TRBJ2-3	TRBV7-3	CASSPGQGPLLDTQYF
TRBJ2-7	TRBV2	CASNPNGHPYEQYF
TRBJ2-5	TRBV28	CASSFPGEETQYF
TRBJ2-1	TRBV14	CASSQILESPEQFF
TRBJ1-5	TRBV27	CASKASPGGNQPQHF
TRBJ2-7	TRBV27	CASSLSWGAIYEQYF
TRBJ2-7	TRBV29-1	CSVGAETAEQYF
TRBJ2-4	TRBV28	CASSIPGTGKNIQYF
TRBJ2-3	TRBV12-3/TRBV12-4	CASSLVPSGSTDTQYF
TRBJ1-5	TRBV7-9	CASSSGGQGIANQPQHF
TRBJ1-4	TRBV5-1	CASSLYGSNEKLFF
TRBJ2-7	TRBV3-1	CASSQEVWCLEPYEQYF
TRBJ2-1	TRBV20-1	CSARVRGSAYNEQFF
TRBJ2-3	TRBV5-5	CASSTRALRETDTQYF
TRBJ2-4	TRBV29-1	CSPRDGGLAKNIQYF
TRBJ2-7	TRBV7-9	CASSLADVEQYF
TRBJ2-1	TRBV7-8	CASSHVIGTPDEQFF